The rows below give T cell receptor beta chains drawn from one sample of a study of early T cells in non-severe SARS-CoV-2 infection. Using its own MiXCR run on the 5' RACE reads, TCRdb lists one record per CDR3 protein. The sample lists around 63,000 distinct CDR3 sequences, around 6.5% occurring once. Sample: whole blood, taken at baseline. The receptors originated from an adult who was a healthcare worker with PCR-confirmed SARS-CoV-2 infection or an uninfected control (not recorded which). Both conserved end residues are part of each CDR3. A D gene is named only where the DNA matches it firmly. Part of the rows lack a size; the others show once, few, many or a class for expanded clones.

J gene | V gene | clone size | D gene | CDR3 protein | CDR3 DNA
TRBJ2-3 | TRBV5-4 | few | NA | CASSGPTRGVDTQYF | TGTGCCAGCAGCGGGCCCACGCGGGGAGTAGATACGCAGTATTTT
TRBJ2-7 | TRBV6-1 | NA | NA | CASSEEGYRYEQYF | TGTGCCAGCAGTGAAGAGGGGTATCGCTACGAGCAGTACTTC
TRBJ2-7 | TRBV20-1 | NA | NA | CSARDPTGHLYEQYF | TGCAGTGCTAGAGACCCGACAGGACACCTCTACGAGCAGTACTTC
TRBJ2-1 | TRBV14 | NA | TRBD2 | CASSHPSGVSFSYNEQFF | TGTGCCAGCAGCCACCCTAGCGGAGTGTCTTTCTCCTACAATGAGCAGTTCTTC
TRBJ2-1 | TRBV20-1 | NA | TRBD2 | CSARVRVAGQGSSYNEQFF | TGCAGTGCTAGAGTCAGAGTAGCGGGACAAGGGAGCTCCTACAATGAGCAGTTCTTC
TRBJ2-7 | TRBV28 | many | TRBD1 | CASSSDYLGTVTYEQYF | TGTGCCAGCAGCTCTGATTATCTCGGGACAGTTACCTACGAGCAGTACTTC
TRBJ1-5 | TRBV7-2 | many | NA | CASSPWDSNQPQHF | TGTGCCAGCAGCCCCTGGGACAGCAATCAGCCCCAGCATTTT
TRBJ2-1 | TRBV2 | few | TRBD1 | CASSPGGSGQFF | TGTGCCAGCAGCCCAGGGGGATCCGGACAGTTCTTC
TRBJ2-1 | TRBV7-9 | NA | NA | CASSPTNEQFF | TGTGCCAGCAGCCCAACCAATGAGCAGTTCTTC
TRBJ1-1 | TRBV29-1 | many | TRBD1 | CSVESTPGTGNTEAFF | TGCAGCGTCGAGTCAACACCCGGGACAGGGAACACTGAAGCTTTCTTT
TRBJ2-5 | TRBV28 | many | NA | CASSGGPTYQSRETQYF | TGTGCCAGCAGTGGGGGACCGACGTATCAGAGCAGAGAGACCCAGTACTTC
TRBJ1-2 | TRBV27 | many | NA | CASSAGQLYGYTF | TGTGCCAGCAGTGCAGGGCAGCTCTATGGCTACACCTTC
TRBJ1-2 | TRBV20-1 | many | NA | CSASLRGRGYTF | TGCAGTGCTAGCCTCAGGGGCCGCGGCTACACCTTC
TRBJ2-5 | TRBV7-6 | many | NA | CASSLGWTAQETQYF | TGTGCCAGCAGCTTAGGGTGGACAGCCCAAGAGACCCAGTACTTC
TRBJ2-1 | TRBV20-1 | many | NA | CSAGPPAGAYNEQFF | TGCAGTGCTGGCCCACCCGCGGGGGCGTACAATGAGCAGTTCTTC
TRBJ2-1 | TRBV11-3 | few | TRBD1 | CASSLTVRGNEQFF | TGTGCCAGCAGCTTAACGGTCAGGGGGAATGAGCAGTTCTTC
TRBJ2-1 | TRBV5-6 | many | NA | CASSLRGYNEQFF | TGTGCCAGCAGCTTACGGGGGTACAATGAGCAGTTCTTC
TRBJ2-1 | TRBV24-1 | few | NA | CATSEMAGASSYNEQFF | TGTGCCACCAGTGAAATGGCAGGGGCCAGCTCCTACAATGAGCAGTTCTTC
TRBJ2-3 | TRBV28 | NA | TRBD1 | CASRMAGGTDTQYF | TGTGCCAGCCGGATGGCAGGGGGTACAGATACGCAGTATTTT
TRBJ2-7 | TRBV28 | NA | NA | CASSFGSFYEQYF | TGTGCCAGCAGTTTCGGTAGTTTCTACGAGCAGTACTTC
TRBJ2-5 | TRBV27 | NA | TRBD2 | CASSFRSGGPETQYF | TGTGCCAGCAGTTTTAGGTCGGGAGGGCCCGAGACCCAGTACTTC
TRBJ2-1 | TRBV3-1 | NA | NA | CASSQEGPSEQFF | TGTGCCAGCAGCCAAGAAGGTCCCAGTGAGCAGTTCTTC
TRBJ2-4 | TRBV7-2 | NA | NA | CASSLVLAKNIQYF | TGTGCCAGCAGCTTAGTTCTAGCCAAAAACATTCAGTACTTC
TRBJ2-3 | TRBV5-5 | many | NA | CASRTGLQGSDTQYF | TGTGCCAGCAGAACGGGACTCCAGGGGTCAGATACGCAGTATTTT
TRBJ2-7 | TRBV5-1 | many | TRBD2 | CASSLTWYGGSCEQYF | TGCGCCAGCAGCCTCACATGGTATGGCGGGAGTTGCGAGCAGTACTTC
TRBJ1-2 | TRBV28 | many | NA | CASSSTLDILGGYTF | TGTGCCAGCAGCTCCACCCTCGACATCCTCGGAGGCTACACCTTC
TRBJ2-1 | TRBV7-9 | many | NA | CASSLDSGTYNEQFF | TGTGCCAGCAGCTTAGATTCCGGCACCTACAATGAGCAGTTCTTC
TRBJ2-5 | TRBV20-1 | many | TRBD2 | CSARVLAGGPETQYF | TGCAGTGCTAGAGTACTAGCGGGAGGGCCTGAGACCCAGTACTTC
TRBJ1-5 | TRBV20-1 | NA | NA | CSAQGNSNQPQHF | TGCAGTGCTCAAGGCAATAGCAATCAGCCCCAGCATTTT
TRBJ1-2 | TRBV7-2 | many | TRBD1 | CASSPRTGGRGYTF | TGTGCCAGCAGCCCCCGGACAGGGGGAAGGGGCTACACCTTC
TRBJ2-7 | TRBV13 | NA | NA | CASSLAGFEQYF | TGTGCCAGCAGCTTAGCAGGGTTCGAGCAGTACTTC
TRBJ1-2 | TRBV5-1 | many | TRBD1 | CASSLEGQGNYGYTF | TGCGCCAGCAGCTTGGAAGGACAGGGGAACTATGGCTACACCTTC
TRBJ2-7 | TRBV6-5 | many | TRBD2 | CASSYGLAGGPREQYF | TGTGCCAGCAGTTACGGACTAGCGGGAGGGCCTCGCGAGCAGTACTTC
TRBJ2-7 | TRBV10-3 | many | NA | CAISESRPVSGEQYF | TGTGCCATCAGTGAGTCCCGTCCGGTCAGCGGCGAGCAGTACTTC
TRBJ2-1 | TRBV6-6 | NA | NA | CASSYRRSGYNEQFF | TGTGCCAGCAGTTACCGCCGGTCGGGTTACAATGAGCAGTTCTTC
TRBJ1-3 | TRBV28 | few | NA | CASSLRGNTIYF | TGTGCCAGCAGTTTGAGGGGAAACACCATATATTTT
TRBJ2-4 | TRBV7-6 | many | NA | CASSPAAGLSKNIQYF | TGTGCCAGCAGCCCGGCAGCCGGTTTATCCAAAAACATTCAGTACTTC
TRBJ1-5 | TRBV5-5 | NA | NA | CASSLFEREVGNQPQHF | TGTGCCAGCAGCTTGTTTGAGAGGGAGGTAGGCAATCAGCCCCAGCATTTT
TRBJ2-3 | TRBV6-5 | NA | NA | CASSYPSGGWDTQYF | TGTGCCAGCAGTTACCCGTCGGGGGGCTGGGATACGCAGTATTTT